This TCR beta chain comes out of a study of CD8+CD57+ T cells in acquired aplastic anemia. Study information: An average of 3.2 ug of DNA was obtained from sorted CD4+ and CD8+ cells.

Profiling that covered TCR beta VDJ and CDR3 relied on genomic DNA as its template. TCRdb ran MiXCR on the reads and lists one entry per CDR3 protein. The profile shows approximately 190,000 distinct CDR3 sequences, about three fifths of them singletons. V lost 5 bases and J lost 4; bases outside the gene matches: 4. The CDR3 contains 13 residues. From germline, CDR1 is ENHRY and CDR2 SYGVKD. Source material: sorted CD4+, CD8+, or CD8+CD57+ T cells (not recorded which) from PBMCs. J is TRBJ2-7 and V is TRBV10-3; 8 positions match TRBD1. This TCR derives from a human donor with severe aplastic anemia or a healthy control (not recorded which). CDR3: CAISLDRAYEQYF. The CDR3 DNA reads as TGTGCCATCAGTTTGGACAGGGCGTACGAGCAGTACTTC.